This T cell receptor (beta chain) was sequenced in a study of tumor-infiltrating lymphocytes in primary liver carcinoma (TCRdb year 2017). Turning to the overall study: The five patients, three men and two women aged 30 to 69 years, had hepatocellular carcinoma (four) or combined HCC and intrahepatic cholangiocarcinoma (one). High reproducibility was observed for the technical replicate repertoires, with mean shared-clone rates roughly 0.87 and correlation coefficients above 0.95. For each liver tumor, the study sampled five regions along with adjacent normal tissue and blood, and applied TCRbeta repertoire sequencing, expression microarrays and whole-exome sequencing. The five patients had tumors staged T1-T3 N0M0, with maximum diameters ranging from roughly 4.2 to 11 cm. To link TCRbeta repertoire diversity to the local molecular phenotype, the roughly 23 tumor region samples were profiled with Agilent mRNA microarrays. Roughly 3.65 to 7.13 million productive TCRbeta reads were obtained per sample, and no significant difference in read depth was found between tissue types. A total of approximately 35 specimens from 5 patients underwent TCRbeta repertoire sequencing, comprising 25 tumor regions, 5 adjacent noncancerous liver tissues and 5 peripheral blood samples. Overall results and qualifications from the work: With just four or five patients in the study, the authors point out that the findings should be validated in a larger study. Only the TCR beta chain was sequenced, so true repertoire diversity is likely underestimated because unpaired alpha chains were not captured. A significantly larger repertoire fraction was made up by the top 250 clones in tumors than in blood (p = 0.039). Pairs of tumor regions showed greater repertoire overlap (mean about 36%) than tumor-adjacent pairs (17%) or tumor-blood pairs (approximately 14%), which is consistent with antigen-driven expansion. Because the samples were bulk and unsorted, CD4+ and CD8+ T cell repertoires could not be compared. Only roughly 7-25% of top clones appeared in all five regions of a tumor, which suggests that tumor-infiltrating T cells are spatially heterogeneous.

Total RNA and DNA were co-extracted without cell sorting from around 20-30 mg of bulk tissue using the AllPrep DNA/RNA mini kit. Between late 2015 and early 2016, roughly five patients in China with histopathologically diagnosed primary liver carcinoma had their tumors surgically resected. Chronic HBV infection was present in the patients, and the patients were treatment-naive at sampling. Five spatially separated regions were sampled from each tumor: the superior, inferior, left-lateral and right-lateral poles, plus the tumor centre. According to histology, viable tumor cells made up more than 85% of every tumor sample. Each fresh piece of tumor and adjacent tissue was cut in two, with one half stored in RNAlater at -80 degrees C and the other half sent for histology. This clonotype was observed a few times. No antigen is known for it. Base qualities are not provided; no much larger clone lies one nucleotide away.

Using a constant-region primer and ProtoScript II reverse transcriptase, TCRbeta-specific cDNA was reverse-transcribed from about 540 ng total RNA. Three nested multiplex PCR rounds, following a slightly modified ARM-PCR procedure, were used to build the TCRbeta libraries. Multiplex TRBV1-TRBV30 forward primers and a Cbeta reverse primer were used in the first two PCR rounds, each of which was run for 9 to 11 cycles. Sample barcodes and Illumina adapters were added in a final 25-cycle PCR using Deep VentR polymerase. Before sequencing, amplicons between 200 and 500 bp were purified from gel using a QIAquick gel extraction kit. An Illumina HiSeq 2500 was used to sequence the TCRbeta amplicons, generating 250-bp paired-end reads. Per the authors' processing: Trimmomatic v0.33 was used to quality-trim the reads, and FLASH v1.2.11 was used to merge paired reads so that full CDR3 sequences could be recovered. V, D and J germline segments were assigned to the rearranged TCRbeta sequences by MiGEC v1.2.1b. Clonotype statistics and Shannon-Wiener diversity indices were calculated with VDJtools v1.0.0. To reduce sampling bias, subsequent analyses other than the diversity analysis used only the 250 most abundant clonotypes in each sample. The public reads were quality trimmed at Q25 with fastp and then assembled into clones with MiXCR by TCRdb, keeping productive beta chains. A single entry per CDR3 protein holds the most common genes and DNA from its merged rows. TCRdb's processing, not the authors', yielded these V and J calls. This sample holds 65,000 to 90,000 distinct CDR3 sequences; around 70% were observed only once. The biggest ten clones account for 15% to 20% of the sample.

After removal of 4 bases from V and 6 bases from J, the junction retains 9 bases not matched to a gene. Reading the germline V gene gives CDR1 SGDLS and CDR2 YYNGEE. The CDR3 sequence holds 15 residues, the cysteine and phenylalanine included. Only CDR3 DNA remains: 45 bases, in frame from the first base. The clonotype was recovered from a middle-aged man with primary liver carcinoma and hepatitis B virus infection. Recombination connected TRBV9 to TRBJ2-2; TRBD2 lines up with 7 middle nucleotides. The sequenced sample was liver tumor tissue from sampling region 1. The cell subset or site label on this specimen signifies: tumor region T1, superior pole. The DNA is TGTGCCAGCAGCCAAATGACCGGGGGGTCCGGGGAGCTGTTTTTT. It codes for CASSQMTGGSGELFF.